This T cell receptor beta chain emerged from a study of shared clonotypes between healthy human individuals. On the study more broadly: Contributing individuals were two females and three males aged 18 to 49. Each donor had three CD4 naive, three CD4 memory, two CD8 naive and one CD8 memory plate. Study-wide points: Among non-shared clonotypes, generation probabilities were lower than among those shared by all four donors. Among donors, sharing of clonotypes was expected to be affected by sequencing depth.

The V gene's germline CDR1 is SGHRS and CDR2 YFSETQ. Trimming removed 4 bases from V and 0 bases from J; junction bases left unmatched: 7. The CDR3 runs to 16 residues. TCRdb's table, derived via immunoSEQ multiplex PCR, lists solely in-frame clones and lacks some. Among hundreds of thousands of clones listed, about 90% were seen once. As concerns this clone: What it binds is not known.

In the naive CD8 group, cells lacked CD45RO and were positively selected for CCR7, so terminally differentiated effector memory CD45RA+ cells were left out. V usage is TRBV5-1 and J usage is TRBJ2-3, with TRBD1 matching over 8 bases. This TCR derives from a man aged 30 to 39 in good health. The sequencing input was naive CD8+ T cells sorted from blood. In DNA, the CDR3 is TGCGCCAGCAGCCAAGGACAGGGTGGGAGCACAGATACGCAGTATTTT. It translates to CASSQGQGGSTDTQYF.